This T cell receptor (beta chain) was identified during a study of blood T cell repertoires in COVID-19. Study information: The samples span acute and convalescent COVID-19 from the United States, Italy and Spain. In each case, the material was cDNA or gDNA derived from T cells, B-cell-depleted T cells, or PBMCs.

The CDR3 loop spans 15 amino acids. After removal of 5 bases from V and 4 bases from J, the junction contained 8 bases not matched to a gene. Germline CDR1 MNHEY, CDR2 SMNVEV (reference sequence). Study processing details: Estimates of nucleated cell counts were drawn from the amplification of reference gene primers. Sequencing used immunoSEQ multiplex PCR; TCRdb keeps in-frame clones, though not all of them. The DNA gave D and trimming, while V, J and clone size come from that table. The sample yields under 75,000 clones, around 87% seen once. The chain combines TRBV27 with TRBJ1-2; 9 bases fit TRBD1. The source of this sequence is a young woman with acute or convalescent COVID-19. The sequencing sample was made of peripheral blood. As DNA, the CDR3 is TGTGCCAGCAGTCCCTTGAGGACAGGGGCCTATGGCTACACCTTC. It encodes CASSPLRTGAYGYTF.